Included here is one T cell receptor (beta chain) sequence, with context. Its recognized antigen is unknown. No quality values exist for individual bases; no much larger clone is one base distant. From a lookup of the germline V gene (reference sequence), CDR1 and CDR2 are GTSNPN and SVGIG. The CDR3 holds 12 amino acids from the cysteine to the phenylalanine. The DNA shown is the 36-base CDR3, in frame from base 1. Trimming removed 5 bases from V and 6 bases from J, leaving 10 bases between the germline ends. The record originates from a study of CD8+ T cells in alopecia areata (dated by TCRdb to between 2017 and 2018). With regard to the full study: Treated patients were enrolled in an open-label pilot trial of oral tofacitinib, 5 to 10 mg twice daily, for moderate-to-severe alopecia areata. Patients stayed on tofacitinib for 6 to 18 months and then had 6 months of follow-up off drug so that delayed response and recurrence could be assessed. For the treated patients, the SALT score, which quantifies what percentage of scalp surface area is affected, served as the measure of disease severity. High-throughput TCRbeta sequencing was used to examine T cell clonal expansion in alopecia areata in both the C3H/HeJ mouse model and human patients. In humans, TCRbeta sequencing was performed on scalp tissue and on sorted CD4+ and CD8+ peripheral blood T cells from healthy controls and from patients with patchy or totalis/universalis alopecia areata. Biopsies were taken from tofacitinib-treated patients at baseline and again at 4 and 24 weeks into treatment, and several of those patients also had a later scalp biopsy. Clonality in the scalp was compared among normal scalp (n=4), patchy alopecia areata scalp (n=8), and alopecia totalis/universalis scalp (n=8). RNA was extracted with the PAXgene miRNA kit for fixed scalp, the miRNeasy kit for PBMCs, and the RNeasy kit for mouse skin. TCRbeta CDR3 regions were amplified by immunoSEQ multiplex PCR with 35 Vbeta forward and 13 Jbeta reverse primers.

What the research found in general, with its limitations: Higher clonality and more expanded CD8+ clones were observed in lesional scalp than in normal scalp, particularly in alopecia totalis/universalis, a finding suggestive of antigenic drive. The treated cohort was small, with a single nonresponder, so links between baseline CD8+ expansion and response need larger studies. During tofacitinib treatment, many expanded lesional clones remained in scalp and blood, and this persistence may partly explain relapse after treatment is stopped. Shared TCR sequences between patients were less evident than in mice, which may be partly attributable to HLA diversity in the patient population. With tofacitinib, both scalp clonality and the number of expanded CD8+ clones among the top 100 scalp clones went down significantly. Unlike mouse skin, where gammadelta T cells dominate, normal human skin contains resident alphabeta T cells that get sequenced too, which complicates analysis of the scalp TCR repertoire.

To prepare the library, the immunoSEQ multiplex PCR assay was applied. RNA was extracted from all samples and reverse transcribed into cDNA, which served as template for TCR sequencing. First-strand cDNA was synthesized using SuperScript III with a 2:1 mix of oligo-dT and random hexamers. A synthetic immune receptor repertoire was used to assess amplification bias, and residual bias was removed computationally. The original pipeline was this. Raw reads were preprocessed to remove errors, and CDR3 was defined according to IMGT conventions as the region from the conserved cysteine to phenylalanine. To get clonality, Shannon entropy was normalized by log2 of the number of productive unique TCRs and the result was subtracted from 1. Whether scalp clones were CD4 or CD8 was inferred by matching scalp TCRbeta sequences against CD4 and CD8 repertoires sorted from blood. As stored in TCRdb, this immuneACCESS dataset retains in-frame rearrangements with V and J assigned. A fraction of the clones does not appear; measured against another copy, unresolved V genes explain less than half of the discrepancy, and the remainder lacks a known reason. V and J calls and clone size are those listed in that table; D and trimming were worked out from the DNA. This sample gives approximately 210,000 clones in total; less than 50% of them show up just once. The ten largest clones represent about 2.4% of the sample.

The treatment or condition label, as the study defines it: oral pan-JAK inhibitor, 5-10 mg twice daily. Lesional scalp punch biopsies and peripheral blood were obtained from alopecia areata patients. PBMCs were isolated by density centrifugation and stained for CD3, CD4 and CD8, after which CD4+ and CD8+ T cells were sorted on a FACSAria. Sequenced material: CD4+ T cells sorted from blood, taken between weeks 36 and 40, from a patient treated with tofacitinib. The rearrangement combines TRBV30 with TRBJ2-2; D gene: possibly TRBD1, on 6 matching bases. The sequence was collected from a human donor with alopecia areata. The nucleotide sequence reads TGTGCCTGGGGCAGGGGTCCCGGGGAGCTGTTTTTT. It specifies CAWGRGPGELFF.